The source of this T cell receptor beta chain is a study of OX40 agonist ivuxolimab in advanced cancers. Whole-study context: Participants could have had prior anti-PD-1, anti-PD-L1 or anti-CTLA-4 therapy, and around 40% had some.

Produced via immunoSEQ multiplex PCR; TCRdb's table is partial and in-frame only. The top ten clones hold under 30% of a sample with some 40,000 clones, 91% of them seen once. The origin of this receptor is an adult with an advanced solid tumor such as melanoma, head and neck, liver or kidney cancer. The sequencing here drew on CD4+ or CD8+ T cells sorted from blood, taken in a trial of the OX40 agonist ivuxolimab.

Here the CDR3 DNA reads TGTGCCATAGGGGAGGAATACAATGAGCAGTTCTTC. Translation: CAIGEEYNEQFF. V and J are TRBV25-1 and TRBJ2-1; possible D gene TRBD2, 6 bases. This CDR3 has 12 residues. V was pared by 10 bases and J by 4 bases, with 11 bases between. Germline V lookup: CDR1 MGHDK, CDR2 SYGVNS.